Each of the 22 T cell receptor beta chains below was sequenced from the same sample in a study of blood T cell repertoires in COVID-19. TCRdb keeps only in-frame clones here, not all; method: immunoSEQ multiplex PCR. The sample lists hundreds of thousands of clones, 86% occurring once. Sequencing used peripheral blood. The receptors shown here come from a woman younger than 45 with active or convalescent COVID-19.

The chain links TRBV20-1 to TRBJ1-1, with no clear D. Germline V lookup: CDR1 DFQATT, CDR2 SNEGSKA (reference sequence). This CDR3 contains 14 residues. V was clipped by 3 bases and J by 2 bases, with 13 bases between them. This CDR3 is CSASTAEGNTEAFF. The CDR3 DNA reads TGCAGTGCTAGTACGGCGGAGGGCAACACTGAAGCTTTCTTT.

This rearrangement joins TRBV4-1 to TRBJ1-5, with 9 bases lining up with TRBD1. CDR1 is MGHRA, CDR2 YSYEKL, per germline. CDR3 length: 14 amino acids. The V and J ends lost 5 bases and 5 bases, in that order; junction bases with no gene match: 4. The CDR3 nucleotides are TGCGCCAGCAGCTGGGACAGGGCAGATCAGCCCCAGCATTTT. It yields the protein CASSWDRADQPQHF.

The chain couples TRBV6-5 to TRBJ1-2, with 10 bases lining up with TRBD1. Trimming cost V 8 bases and J 8 bases; bases outside gene matches: 11. The CDR3 loop spans 14 amino acids. Germline assignment: CDR1 MNHEY and CDR2 SVGAGI. The CDR3, as DNA: TGTGCCAGCGTTTCCGGGACAGGGGCGGGAGGCTACACCTTC. This gives the protein CASVSGTGAGGYTF.

The rearrangement links TRBV7-9 to TRBJ2-7; tentatively, D is TRBD2 (5 bases). The V and J ends lost 5 bases and 3 bases respectively, with 11 bases between them. This CDR3 spans 13 amino acids. Germline CDR1 reads SEHNR; CDR2 reads FQNEAQ (reference sequence). CDR3 region: CASSAHTSYEQYF. In DNA form, the CDR3 reads TGTGCCAGCAGCGCCCACACTAGCTACGAGCAGTACTTC.

The rearrangement uses TRBV9 and TRBJ1-2, with D uncertain. The CDR3 sequence is 14 residues long. V dropped 4 bases and J dropped 4 bases, with 14 bases sitting between them. The V gene's germline CDR1 is SGDLS and CDR2 YYNGEE. Here the CDR3 DNA reads TGTGCCAGCAGCCCCCAGACCGAGGCCTATGGCTACACCTTC. Its protein product is CASSPQTEAYGYTF.

The chain links TRBV6-5 to TRBJ2-7, with 7 nucleotides matching TRBD2. The V gene's germline CDR1 is MNHEY and CDR2 SVGAGI. The CDR3 covers 14 residues. V trimming: 0 bases; J trimming: 5 bases; junction bases outside the gene matches: 4. This CDR3 reads CASSYSGLADEQYF. The CDR3 DNA is TGTGCCAGCAGTTACTCGGGTCTAGCGGACGAGCAGTACTTC.

V usage is TRBV5-1 and J usage is TRBJ1-1; D ambiguous. Per germline, CDR1 SGHRS and CDR2 YFSETQ. The CDR3 is 15 residues long. Trimming stripped 4 bases from V and 0 bases from J, with 13 bases between. The CDR3 DNA is TGCGCCAGCAGCCCCGGTGGGAGCATGAACACTGAAGCTTTCTTT. Its protein product is CASSPGGSMNTEAFF.

The rearrangement joins TRBV14 to TRBJ2-7, with 8 bases identical to TRBD1. The CDR3 covers 15 residues. V gave up 0 bases and J gave up 7 bases; unmatched junction bases: 8. Germline values: CDR1 SGHDN, CDR2 FVKESK. The CDR3 DNA sequence: TGTGCCAGCAGCCAAGATAACAGGGGGTTGGGAGAGCAGTACTTC. It specifies CASSQDNRGLGEQYF.

The V gene is TRBV19, the J gene TRBJ1-4; D is undetermined. CDR3 size: 15 residues. Trimming removed 5 bases from V and 0 bases from J, with 10 bases in between. Looked up from germline, CDR1 is LNHDA and CDR2 is SQIVND (reference sequence). The CDR3 nucleotides are TGTGCCAGTAGTCTGGACTCTGCAACTAATGAAAAACTGTTTTTT. It encodes CASSLDSATNEKLFF.

V usage is TRBV6-1 and J usage is TRBJ1-5, with D unclear. V dropped 0 bases and J dropped 1 base, with 10 bases sitting between them. This CDR3 contains 16 residues. The germline gives CDR1 MNHNS, CDR2 SASEGT. CDR3 nucleotides: TGTGCCAGCAGTGAAGCGCGGCAGAGGAGCAATCAGCCCCAGCATTTT. It is translated as CASSEARQRSNQPQHF.

The V call is TRBV4-1, the J call TRBJ1-4; D is unclear. The ends were cut back, 6 bases at V and 8 bases at J, with 13 bases in the middle. This CDR3 comprises 13 residues. Germline V lookup: CDR1 MGHRA, CDR2 YSYEKL. CDR3 sequence: CASSRLELEKLFF. In DNA, the CDR3 is TGCGCCAGCAGTCGTTTGGAGTTGGAAAAACTGTTTTTT.

This chain links TRBV5-1 with TRBJ2-3, with D possibly TRBD2 on 6 matching bases. The CDR3 extends over 15 amino acids. V lost 2 bases, J lost 2 bases, and 12 bases lay in between. Germline loops: CDR1 SGHRS, CDR2 YFSETQ. CDR3 protein: CASSLEGRNTDTQYF. In nucleotides, the CDR3 is TGCGCCAGCAGCTTAGAAGGGAGGAACACAGATACGCAGTATTTT.

V usage is TRBV3-1 (or the pseudogene TRBV3-2) and J usage is TRBJ1-6; no definite D call. The length of the CDR3 is 13 residues. The germline CDR1 and CDR2 sequences are LGHDT and YNNKEL (reference sequence). Trimming shortened V by 0 bases and J by 12 bases, and 9 bases separated the two germline ends. The CDR3 sequence: CASSQETRVPLHF. CDR3 DNA sequence: TGTGCCAGCAGCCAAGAGACGAGGGTACCCCTCCACTTT.

The chain uses TRBV11-3 and TRBJ2-1, with a weak D call TRBD2 (6 bases). Germline V gene data show CDR1 as SGHNT and CDR2 as YENEEA. V lost 5 bases, J lost 3 bases, and 20 bases lay in between. The CDR3 is 17 residues long. The CDR3 loop reads CASSPVRGGKDYNEQFF. In DNA, the CDR3 is TGTGCCAGCAGCCCAGTACGAGGCGGGAAGGACTACAATGAGCAGTTCTTC.

The V call is TRBV9, the J call TRBJ1-1; D might be TRBD1 (5 bases). The V end lost 4 bases, the J end lost 0 bases, and 10 bases lay between the germline ends. This CDR3 has 14 residues. Germline lookup yields CDR1 SGDLS and CDR2 YYNGEE. CDR3 sequence: CASSTGLMNTEAFF. The CDR3 DNA reads as TGTGCCAGCAGCACGGGACTGATGAACACTGAAGCTTTCTTT.

The chain carries TRBV29-1 and TRBJ2-5; 8 nucleotides agree with TRBD2. The length of the CDR3 is 16 residues. Germline CDR1 reads SQVTM; CDR2 reads ANQGSEA. V dropped 1 base and J dropped 5; count of bases not matched to a gene: 12. The CDR3 region has the DNA TGCAGCGTTGAAGGTTTGGGACTAGTCGCCCCGGAGACCCAGTACTTC. It encodes CSVEGLGLVAPETQYF.

V and J are TRBV7-2 and TRBJ2-2, with unresolved D. The length of the CDR3 is 13 residues. The ends were cut back, 8 bases at V and 0 bases at J, with 7 bases in the middle. Germline CDR1 SGHTA, CDR2 FQGNSA. CDR3 residues: CASLQTNTGELFF. Here the CDR3 DNA reads TGTGCCAGCTTACAGACGAACACCGGGGAGCTGTTTTTT.

To note about this clone: Different DNA sequences within this sample yield the same CDR3. This chain links TRBV6-5 with TRBJ1-4; D may be TRBD1 (6 bases). Trimming took off 0 bases at V and 8 bases at J, with 13 bases between the two ends. CDR1 and CDR2 from the germline V gene are MNHEY and SVGAGI. The CDR3 has 15 amino acids. The CDR3 sequence is CASSYSGGLGEKLFF. Here the CDR3 DNA reads TGTGCCAGCAGTTACTCTGGGGGCCTCGGGGAAAAACTGTTTTTT.

The V and J genes are TRBV5-8 and TRBJ2-5; 11 bases are a match to TRBD2. The trim removed 4 bases at V and 1 base at J, leaving 6 bases unmatched. Germline V CDR1 and CDR2: SGHTS, YDEGEE. The CDR3 is 16 amino acids. CDR3 residues: CASSRLAGPLQETQYF. For the CDR3, the DNA is TGTGCCAGCAGCCGACTAGCGGGGCCACTCCAAGAGACCCAGTACTTC.

This clone was found a few times. V and J are TRBV6-5 and TRBJ1-3, with 9 bases matching TRBD1. Trimming cost V 6 bases and J 4 bases; bases outside gene matches: 4. Per germline, CDR1 MNHEY and CDR2 SVGAGI. The CDR3 consists of 14 residues. The CDR3 loop reads CASRGGQGGNTIYF. CDR3 DNA: TGTGCCAGCAGAGGGGGACAGGGCGGAAACACCATATATTTT.

The chain uses TRBV19 and TRBJ1-4, with TRBD1 as a possible D gene (6 bases). From germline, CDR1 is LNHDA and CDR2 SQIVND (reference sequence). The germline V and J ends were trimmed by 5 bases and 3 bases, with 13 bases remaining between them. The CDR3 sequence is 15 residues long. The CDR3 reads CASSLQDRSNEKLFF. CDR3 nucleotide sequence: TGTGCCAGTAGTCTTCAGGACAGATCTAATGAAAAACTGTTTTTT.

The CDR3 DNA sequence: TGCGCCAGCAGCCCCGGACTAGCGGGGGGTGTCGGCTACAATGAGCAGTTCTTC. This encodes CASSPGLAGGVGYNEQFF. The V call is TRBV5-1, the J call TRBJ2-1; 14 bases fit TRBD2. CDR3 length: 18 residues. CDR1 SGHRS and CDR2 YFSETQ come from the germline V gene. The junction had 9 bases not matched to a gene; V was cut back by 4 bases and J by 3 bases.